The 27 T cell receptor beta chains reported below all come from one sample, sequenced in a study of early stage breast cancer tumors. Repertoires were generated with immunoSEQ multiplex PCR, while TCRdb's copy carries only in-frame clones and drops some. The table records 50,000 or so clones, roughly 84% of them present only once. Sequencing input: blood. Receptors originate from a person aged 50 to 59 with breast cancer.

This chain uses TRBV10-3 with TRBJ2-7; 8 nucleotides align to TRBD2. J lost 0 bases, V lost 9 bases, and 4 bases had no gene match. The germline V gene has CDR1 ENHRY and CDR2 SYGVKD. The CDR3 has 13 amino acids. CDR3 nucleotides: TGTGCCATGGGTAGCGGGGTCTCCTACGAGCAGTACTTC. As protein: CAMGSGVSYEQYF.

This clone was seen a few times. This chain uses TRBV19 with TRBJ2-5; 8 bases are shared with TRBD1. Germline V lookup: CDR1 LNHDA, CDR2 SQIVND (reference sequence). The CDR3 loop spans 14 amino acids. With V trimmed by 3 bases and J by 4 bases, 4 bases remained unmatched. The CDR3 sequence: CASSITDRVETQYF. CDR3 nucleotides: TGTGCCAGTAGTATCACGGACAGGGTAGAGACCCAGTACTTC.

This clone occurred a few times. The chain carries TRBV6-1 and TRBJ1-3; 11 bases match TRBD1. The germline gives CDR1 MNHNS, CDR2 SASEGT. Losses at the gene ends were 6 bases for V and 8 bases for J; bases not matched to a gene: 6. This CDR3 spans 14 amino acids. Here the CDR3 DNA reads TGTGCCAGCAGGATGGACAGGGGGCTAGACACCATATATTTT. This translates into CASRMDRGLDTIYF.

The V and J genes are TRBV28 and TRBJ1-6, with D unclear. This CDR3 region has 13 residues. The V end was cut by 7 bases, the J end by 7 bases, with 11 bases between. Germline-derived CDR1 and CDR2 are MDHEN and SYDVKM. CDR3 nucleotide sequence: TGTGCCAGCACCCCGGACTGGAATTCACCCCTCCACTTT. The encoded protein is CASTPDWNSPLHF.

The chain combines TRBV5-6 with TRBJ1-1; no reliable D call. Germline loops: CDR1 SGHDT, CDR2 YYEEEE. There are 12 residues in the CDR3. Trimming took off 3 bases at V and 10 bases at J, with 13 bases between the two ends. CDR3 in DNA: TGTGCCAGCAGCTGGGAGACCTCGGGAGCTTTCTTT. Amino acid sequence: CASSWETSGAFF.

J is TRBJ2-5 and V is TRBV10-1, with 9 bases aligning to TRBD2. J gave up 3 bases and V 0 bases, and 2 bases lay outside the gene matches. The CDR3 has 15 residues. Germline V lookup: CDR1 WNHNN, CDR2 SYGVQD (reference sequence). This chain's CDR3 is CASSESASGEETQYF. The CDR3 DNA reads TGCGCCAGCAGTGAGTCGGCTAGCGGGGAAGAGACCCAGTACTTC.

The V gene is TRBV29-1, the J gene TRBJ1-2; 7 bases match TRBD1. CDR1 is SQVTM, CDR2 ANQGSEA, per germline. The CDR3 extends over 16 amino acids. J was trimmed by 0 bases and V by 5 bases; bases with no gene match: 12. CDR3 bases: TGCAGCGTTACAGGTGGACAGGCCCCTACTAACTATGGCTACACCTTC. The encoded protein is CSVTGGQAPTNYGYTF.

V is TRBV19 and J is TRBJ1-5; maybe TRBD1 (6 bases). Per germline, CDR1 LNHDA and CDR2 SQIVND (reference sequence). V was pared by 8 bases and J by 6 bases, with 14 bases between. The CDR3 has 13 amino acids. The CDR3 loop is CASSGGASQPQHF. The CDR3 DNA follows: TGTGCCAGTTCTGGGGGGGCGAGTCAGCCCCAGCATTTT.

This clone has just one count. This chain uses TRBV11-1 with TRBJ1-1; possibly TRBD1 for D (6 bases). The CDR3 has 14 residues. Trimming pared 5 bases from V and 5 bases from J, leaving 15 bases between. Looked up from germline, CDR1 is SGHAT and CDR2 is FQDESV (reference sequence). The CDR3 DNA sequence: TGTGCCAGCAGCACCCACAGGGTCGGAACTGAAGCTTTCTTT. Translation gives CASSTHRVGTEAFF.

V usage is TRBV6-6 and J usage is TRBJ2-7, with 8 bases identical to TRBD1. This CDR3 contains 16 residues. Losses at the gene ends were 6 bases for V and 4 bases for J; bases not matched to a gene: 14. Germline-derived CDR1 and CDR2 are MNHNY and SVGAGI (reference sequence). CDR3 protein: CASRHSGQGITYEQYF. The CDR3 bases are TGTGCCAGCAGACACTCAGGACAGGGAATAACGTACGAGCAGTACTTC.

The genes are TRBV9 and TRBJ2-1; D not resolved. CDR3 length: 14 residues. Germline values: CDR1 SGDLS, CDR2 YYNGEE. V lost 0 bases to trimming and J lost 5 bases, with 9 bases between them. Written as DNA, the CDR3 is TGTGCCAGCAGCGTAGCGGTAGAAAACAATGAGCAGTTCTTC. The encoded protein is CASSVAVENNEQFF.

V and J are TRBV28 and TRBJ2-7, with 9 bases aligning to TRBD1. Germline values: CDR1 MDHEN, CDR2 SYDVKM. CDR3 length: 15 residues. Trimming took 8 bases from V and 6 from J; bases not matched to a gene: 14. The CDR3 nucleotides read TGTGCCAGCGGAACCTCGGGACAGGGAACCCGCGAGCAGTACTTC. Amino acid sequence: CASGTSGQGTREQYF.

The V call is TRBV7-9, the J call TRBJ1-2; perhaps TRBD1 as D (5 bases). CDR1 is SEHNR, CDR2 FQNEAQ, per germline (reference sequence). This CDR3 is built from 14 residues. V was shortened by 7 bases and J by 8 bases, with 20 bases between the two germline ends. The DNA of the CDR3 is TGTGCCAGCACCCCCCAAGGGGCGAAGGACGGCTACACCTTC. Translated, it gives CASTPQGAKDGYTF.

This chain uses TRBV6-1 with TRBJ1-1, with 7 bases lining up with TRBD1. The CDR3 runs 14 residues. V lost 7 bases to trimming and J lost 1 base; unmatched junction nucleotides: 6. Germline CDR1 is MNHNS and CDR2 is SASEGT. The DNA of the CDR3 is TGTGCCAGCACTAGGGACAGACAGAACACTGAAGCTTTCTTT. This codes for CASTRDRQNTEAFF.

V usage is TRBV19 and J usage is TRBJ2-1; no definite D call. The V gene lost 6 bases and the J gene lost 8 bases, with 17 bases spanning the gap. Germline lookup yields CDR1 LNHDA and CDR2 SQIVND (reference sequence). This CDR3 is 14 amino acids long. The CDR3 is CASRPNGPVDEQFF. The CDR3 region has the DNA TGTGCCAGTAGACCCAACGGGCCGGTGGATGAGCAGTTCTTC. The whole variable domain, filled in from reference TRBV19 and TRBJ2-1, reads DGGITQSPKYLFRKEGQNVTLSCEQNLNHDAMYWYRQDPGQGLRLIYYSQIVNDFQKGDIAEGYSVSREKKESFPLTVTSAQKNPTAFYLCASRPNGPVDEQFFGPGTRLTVL.

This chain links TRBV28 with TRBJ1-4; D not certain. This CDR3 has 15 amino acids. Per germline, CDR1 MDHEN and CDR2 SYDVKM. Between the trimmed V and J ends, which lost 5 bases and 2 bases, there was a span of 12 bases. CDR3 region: CASSVPGPTNEKLFF. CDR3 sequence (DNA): TGTGCCAGCAGTGTCCCGGGCCCCACTAATGAAAAACTGTTTTTT.

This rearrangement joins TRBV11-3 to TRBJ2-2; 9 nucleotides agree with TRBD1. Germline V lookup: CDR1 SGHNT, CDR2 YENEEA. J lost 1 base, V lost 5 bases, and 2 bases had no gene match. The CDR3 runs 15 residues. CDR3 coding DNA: TGTGCCAGCAGCCCGGGACAGGGGAACACCGGGGAGCTGTTTTTT. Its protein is CASSPGQGNTGELFF.

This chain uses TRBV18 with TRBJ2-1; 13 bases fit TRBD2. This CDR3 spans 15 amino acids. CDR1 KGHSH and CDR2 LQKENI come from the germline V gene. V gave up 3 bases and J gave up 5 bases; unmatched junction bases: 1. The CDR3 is CASSPGLAGHNEQFF. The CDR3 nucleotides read TGTGCCAGCTCACCGGGACTAGCGGGACACAATGAGCAGTTCTTC.

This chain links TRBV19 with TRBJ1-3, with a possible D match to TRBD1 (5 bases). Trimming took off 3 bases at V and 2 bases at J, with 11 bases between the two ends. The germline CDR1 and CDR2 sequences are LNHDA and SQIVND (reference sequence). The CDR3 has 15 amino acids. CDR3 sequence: CASSIGREAGNTIYF. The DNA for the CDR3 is TGTGCCAGTAGTATCGGCAGGGAGGCTGGAAACACCATATATTTT. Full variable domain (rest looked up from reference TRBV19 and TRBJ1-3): DGGITQSPKYLFRKEGQNVTLSCEQNLNHDAMYWYRQDPGQGLRLIYYSQIVNDFQKGDIAEGYSVSREKKESFPLTVTSAQKNPTAFYLCASSIGREAGNTIYFGEGSWLTVV.

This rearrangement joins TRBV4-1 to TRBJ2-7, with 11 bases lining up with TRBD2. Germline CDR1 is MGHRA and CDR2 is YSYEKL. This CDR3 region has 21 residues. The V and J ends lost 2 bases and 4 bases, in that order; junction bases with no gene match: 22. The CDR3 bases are TGCGCCAGCAGCCAAAAACCTACTAGCGGGGGCGCGGCGAAGGGGTTTTACGAGCAGTACTTC. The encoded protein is CASSQKPTSGGAAKGFYEQYF.

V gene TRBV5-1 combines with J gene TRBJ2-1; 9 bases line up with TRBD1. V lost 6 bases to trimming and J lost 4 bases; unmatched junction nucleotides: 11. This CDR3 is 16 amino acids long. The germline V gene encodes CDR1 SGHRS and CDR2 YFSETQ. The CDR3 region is CASTMRTGAGYNEQFF. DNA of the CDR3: TGCGCCAGCACAATGCGGACAGGGGCTGGGTACAATGAGCAGTTCTTC.

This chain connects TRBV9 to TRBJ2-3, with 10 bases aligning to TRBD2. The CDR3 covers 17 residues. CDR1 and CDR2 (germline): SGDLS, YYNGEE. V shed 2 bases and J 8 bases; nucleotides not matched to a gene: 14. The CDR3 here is CASSVYRTSGLGVTQYF. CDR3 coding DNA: TGTGCCAGCAGCGTGTATCGGACTAGCGGCCTCGGAGTTACGCAGTATTTT.

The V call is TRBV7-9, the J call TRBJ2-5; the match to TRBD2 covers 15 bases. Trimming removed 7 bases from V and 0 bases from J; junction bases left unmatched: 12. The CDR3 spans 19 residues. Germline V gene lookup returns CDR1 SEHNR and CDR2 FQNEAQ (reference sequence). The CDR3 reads CASTSVWTSGGVYQETQYF. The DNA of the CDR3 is TGTGCCAGCACCTCCGTCTGGACTAGCGGGGGGGTGTACCAAGAGACCCAGTACTTC.

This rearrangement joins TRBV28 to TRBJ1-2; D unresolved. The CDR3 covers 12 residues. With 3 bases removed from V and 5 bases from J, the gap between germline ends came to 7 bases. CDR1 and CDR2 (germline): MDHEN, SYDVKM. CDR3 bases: TGTGCCAGCAGTTTCTGGTCTTATGGCTACACCTTC. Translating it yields CASSFWSYGYTF.

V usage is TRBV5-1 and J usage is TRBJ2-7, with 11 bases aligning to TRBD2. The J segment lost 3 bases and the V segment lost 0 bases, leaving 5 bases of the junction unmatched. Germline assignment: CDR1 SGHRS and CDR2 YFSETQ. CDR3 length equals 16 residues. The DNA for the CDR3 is TGCGCCAGCAGCTTGGCGTCTAGCGGGGGGAACTACGAGCAGTACTTC. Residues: CASSLASSGGNYEQYF.

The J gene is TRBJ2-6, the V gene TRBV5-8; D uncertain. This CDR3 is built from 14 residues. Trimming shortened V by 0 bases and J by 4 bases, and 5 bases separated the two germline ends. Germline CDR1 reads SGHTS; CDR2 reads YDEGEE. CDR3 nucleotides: TGTGCCAGCAGCTTGGCCTTGGGGGCCAACGTCCTGACTTTC. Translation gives CASSLALGANVLTF.

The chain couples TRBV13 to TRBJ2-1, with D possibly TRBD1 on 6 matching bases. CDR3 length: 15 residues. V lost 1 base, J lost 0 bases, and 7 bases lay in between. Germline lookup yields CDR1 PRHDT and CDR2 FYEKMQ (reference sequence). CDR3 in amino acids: CASSLEGGSYNEQFF. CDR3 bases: TGTGCCAGCAGCTTAGAAGGGGGCTCCTACAATGAGCAGTTCTTC.